A single sample is the source of the 11 T cell receptor beta chains below, sequenced in a study of shared T cell receptors in the human thymus. Repertoires were generated with immunoSEQ multiplex PCR, while TCRdb's copy carries only in-frame clones and drops some. The sample shows hundreds of thousands of clones, around 87% of them seen only once. The same sample was also used in a study of human thymus T cells.

The sample comprised thymocytes. The receptors stem from a boy under two years old with a congenital heart defect.

This sequence joins TRBV4-3 and TRBJ2-3, with 7 bases aligning to TRBD1. The germline V gene has CDR1 LGHNA and CDR2 YSLEER. CDR3 size: 15 residues. Germline trimming cut 3 bases from V and 2 bases from J; bases unmatched to any gene: 5. The CDR3 loop reads CASSQTGKATDTQYF. The CDR3 DNA reads as TGCGCCAGCAGCCAGACAGGGAAAGCCACAGATACGCAGTATTTT.

This clone was observed a few times. The chain uses TRBV4-3 and TRBJ2-1; 12 bases match TRBD2. Trimming cost V 0 bases and J 8 bases; bases outside gene matches: 8. The CDR3 is 17 residues long. Germline V gene sequence: CDR1 LGHNA, CDR2 YSLEER. The CDR3 spells CASSQDRGLAGLDEQFF. The CDR3 nucleotides read TGCGCCAGCAGCCAAGATCGCGGACTAGCGGGACTAGATGAGCAGTTCTTC.

The chain combines TRBV5-1 with TRBJ2-3; 8 bases match TRBD1. CDR3 length: 17 residues. V was clipped by 0 bases and J by 0 bases; unmatched bases: 6. In germline, CDR1 is SGHRS, CDR2 YFSETQ. CDR3 region: CASSLVRDRSSTDTQYF. CDR3 coding DNA: TGCGCCAGCAGCTTGGTCAGGGACAGGTCTAGCACAGATACGCAGTATTTT.

The rearrangement uses TRBV28 and TRBJ2-1; TRBD2 is a possible D gene (6 bases). With 7 bases removed from V and 0 bases from J, the gap between germline ends came to 19 bases. Looked up from germline, CDR1 is MDHEN and CDR2 is SYDVKM. This CDR3 has 17 residues. The CDR3 DNA reads as TGTGCCAGCAACCCGCCGGGACGGACTACCTCCTACAATGAGCAGTTCTTC. Encoded protein: CASNPPGRTTSYNEQFF. The full variable domain, with the rest looked up from reference TRBV28 and TRBJ2-1, is DVKVTQSSRYLVKRTGEKVFLECVQDMDHENMFWYRQDPGLGLRLIYFSYDVKMKEKGDIPEGYSVSREKKERFSLILESASTNQTSMYLCASNPPGRTTSYNEQFFGPGTRLTVL.

The rearrangement joins TRBV14 to TRBJ1-1, with D perhaps TRBD1 (5 bases). V shed 4 bases and J shed 3 bases, with 15 bases lying between them. From germline, CDR1 is SGHDN and CDR2 FVKESK. The CDR3 has 15 residues. The chain's CDR3 is CASSLRQHRHTEAFF. The CDR3 DNA sequence: TGTGCCAGCAGCCTTAGACAGCACAGACACACTGAAGCTTTCTTT.

V and J are TRBV10-3 and TRBJ2-3; D may be TRBD2 (5 bases). The CDR3 is 15 residues long. Germline values: CDR1 ENHRY, CDR2 SYGVKD. Trimming shortened V by 6 bases and J by 6 bases, and 19 bases separated the two germline ends. CDR3: CAIRKVPDLPDTQYF. The CDR3 bases are TGTGCCATCAGGAAAGTACCGGACTTACCGGATACGCAGTATTTT.

The chain couples TRBV5-1 to TRBJ2-5, with 10 bases aligning to TRBD1. Germline V CDR1 and CDR2: SGHRS, YFSETQ. This CDR3 contains 15 residues. With V trimmed by 4 bases and J by 4 bases, 7 bases remained unmatched. The CDR3 DNA is TGCGCCAGCAGCCTAGACAGGGGGCGGGGAGAGACCCAGTACTTC. The encoded protein is CASSLDRGRGETQYF.

CDR3 nucleotides: TGTGCCAGCAGCCATGACAGGTCCAACGAGCAGTACTTC. Protein: CASSHDRSNEQYF. The chain joins TRBV14 to TRBJ2-7, with D possibly being TRBD1 (6 bases). The V gene lost 3 bases and the J gene lost 5 bases, with 11 bases spanning the gap. This CDR3 spans 13 amino acids. The germline gives CDR1 SGHDN, CDR2 FVKESK.

The J gene is TRBJ2-6, the V gene TRBV15; a possible D gene is TRBD2 (6 bases). Trimming left V 3 bases short and J 1 base short, with 13 bases between. The CDR3 has 17 residues. Germline V lookup: CDR1 LNHNV, CDR2 YYDKDF (reference sequence). The CDR3 region has the DNA TGTGCCACCAGCAGTGAGGAGGGGAGGTCTGGGGCCAACGTCCTGACTTTC. Translated, it gives CATSSEEGRSGANVLTF.

CDR3 nucleotide sequence: TGCGCCAGCAGCTGTGCCCGGGACAGGGACTACGAGCAGTACTTC. It is translated as CASSCARDRDYEQYF. This rearrangement joins TRBV5-1 to TRBJ2-7, with 9 bases identical to TRBD1. CDR1 and CDR2 (germline): SGHRS, YFSETQ. The CDR3 contains 15 residues. J gave up 3 bases and V 3 bases, and 7 bases lay outside the gene matches.

The table lists this clone with a few counts. The rearrangement uses TRBV21-1 and TRBJ1-2. TRBV21-1 counts as a pseudogene. The CDR3 is 15 amino acids. CDR3: CASSKVPREEYGYTF. The CDR3 bases are TGTGCCAGCAGCAAAGTCCCCAGGGAGGAATATGGCTACACCTTC.